This T cell receptor beta chain came from a study of blood T cell repertoires in COVID-19. Overall study: Researchers got acute and convalescent COVID-19 samples from the United States, Italy and Spain.

Germline V gene lookup returns CDR1 SQVTM and CDR2 ANQGSEA. With 6 bases clipped from V and 0 bases from J, the junction kept 5 bases outside the gene matches. This CDR3 spans 14 amino acids. Authors' processing steps: Reference gene primer amplification gave nucleated cell count estimates. Libraries were prepared by immunoSEQ multiplex PCR; TCRdb keeps only in-frame clonotypes and omits some of them. Clone size and V and J calls were adopted from that table, with D and trimming inferred from the DNA. The data hold tens of thousands of clones, with 75% to 80% observed a single time. This chain joins TRBV29-1 and TRBJ2-3; 8 bases match TRBD1. Sequenced sample: peripheral blood. The sequence was collected from a man aged 45-65 years with active or convalescent COVID-19. The CDR3 nucleotides are TGCAGCGTCGCCAGGGGGCTTAGCACAGATACGCAGTATTTT. It encodes CSVARGLSTDTQYF.